The 17 T cell receptor beta chains presented below share a single source sample, sequenced in a study of regulatory T cells in long-lasting Graves disease. Noted time point: newly diagnosed GD, antithyroid drugs for less than 3 months. RNA from PBMCs was the source of the TCR library. Building the TCR beta libraries relied on iRepertoire HTBI primers, and CDR3 regions underwent Arm-PCR. MiXCR, applied by TCRdb to the multiplex PCR reads, yields one record per CDR3 protein. Among about 240,000 distinct CDR3 sequences listed, 20% to 25% were seen once. The sample here was peripheral blood mononuclear cells (PBMCs), taken at new diagnosis, from a patient treated with antithyroid drugs. All receptors derive from a female donor with Graves disease.

The V gene is TRBV6-2 or TRBV6-3, the J gene TRBJ2-5, with no clear D. V dropped 6 bases and J dropped 6 bases, with 20 bases sitting between them. Germline V lookup: CDR1 MNHEY, CDR2 SVGEGT. This CDR3 is 15 amino acids long. CDR3 residues: CASRDLRSRGKTQYF. The CDR3 DNA sequence: TGTGCCAGCAGAGATCTACGGTCTCGTGGGAAGACCCAGTACTTC.

Many counts were recorded for this clonotype. The chain recombines TRBV7-8 with TRBJ2-7; the D gene could be TRBD1 or TRBD2 (6 bases each). This CDR3 comprises 14 residues. Germline values: CDR1 SGHVS, CDR2 FQNEAQ. Deletions cut 6 bases from V and 4 bases from J, with 16 bases between. CDR3 DNA: TGTGCCAGCAGATTTGGGGGGCTCGAGTACGAGCAGTACTTC. This gives the protein CASRFGGLEYEQYF.

This clonotype has ten or more counts. The chain joins TRBV5-5 to TRBJ2-5; D may be TRBD2 (6 bases). The CDR3 runs to 13 residues. Per the germline V gene, CDR1 is SGHKS and CDR2 is YYEKEE (reference sequence). The V end was cut by 4 bases, the J end by 7 bases, with 14 bases between. This CDR3 reads CASSGGTVGTQYF. CDR3 nucleotides: TGTGCCAGCAGCGGGGGGACCGTGGGGACCCAGTACTTC.

This clonotype was found many times. This sequence joins TRBV9 and TRBJ2-5; D tentatively reads TRBD1 or TRBD2 (5 bases each). This CDR3 region has 15 residues. Germline assignment: CDR1 SGDLS and CDR2 YYNGEE. V shed 0 bases and J shed 1 base, with 10 bases lying between them. The CDR3, as DNA: TGTGCCAGCAGCGTAGGGGACGGCCGCCAAGAGACCCAGTACTTC. Its translation: CASSVGDGRQETQYF. Variable domain in full (rest from reference TRBV9 and TRBJ2-5): DSGVTQTPKHLITATGQRVTLRCSPRSGDLSVYWYQQSLDQGLQFLIQYYNGEERAKGNILERFSAQQFPDLHSELNLSSLELGDSALYFCASSVGDGRQETQYFGPGTRLLVL.

This clonotype was seen at least ten times. V and J are TRBV6-5 and TRBJ2-7, with TRBD1 matching 10 bases. Trimming cost V 4 bases and J 6 bases; bases outside gene matches: 9. The CDR3 is made up of 15 amino acids. Germline CDR1 MNHEY, CDR2 SVGAGI. CDR3 loop: CASSFLETGGSEQYF. The CDR3 coding sequence is TGTGCCAGCAGTTTCCTAGAGACAGGGGGCAGCGAGCAGTACTTC.

This clonotype came up many times. The V call is TRBV7-2, the J call TRBJ2-5, with D possibly being TRBD2 (7 bases). From germline, CDR1 is SGHTA and CDR2 FQGNSA. The V end was cut by 0 bases, the J end by 5 bases, with 16 bases between. The CDR3 contains 16 residues. In DNA, the CDR3 is TGTGCCAGCAGCTTAGCGTTGGGGGGGGCGGGGGAGACCCAGTACTTC. This sequence encodes CASSLALGGAGETQYF.

Comment on this clonotype: A far larger clone is off by one base, so a read error is likely. CDR3 loop: CASSAGYEQFF. The CDR3 DNA reads as TGTGCCAGCAGCGCCGGGTATGAGCAGTTCTTC. This chain uses TRBV2 with TRBJ2-1; D not resolved. This CDR3 is 11 amino acids long. CDR1 and CDR2 from the germline V gene are SNHLY and FYNNEI. V lost 6 bases and J 8 bases, leaving 8 bases between the germline ends.

The chain employs TRBV6-1 and TRBJ1-1, with TRBD1 as a possible D gene (6 bases). The germline V gene encodes CDR1 MNHNS and CDR2 SASEGT. This CDR3 spans 15 amino acids. Trimming removed 7 bases from V and 2 bases from J, with 17 bases in between. CDR3 in amino acids: CASTQGQMLNTEAFF. Here the CDR3 DNA reads TGTGCCAGCACCCAAGGACAGATGCTAAACACTGAAGCTTTCTTT.

This clonotype was found many times. The chain couples TRBV19 to TRBJ1-1; perhaps TRBD1 as D (6 bases). The CDR3 has 18 residues. Trimming removed 3 bases at V and 4 bases at J, with 24 bases between. The germline V gene encodes CDR1 LNHDA and CDR2 SQIVND (reference sequence). The CDR3 nucleotides are TGTGCCAGTAGTATGGCGGACAGAGGGTCGGATTATAGCACTGAAGCTTTCTTT. Amino acids: CASSMADRGSDYSTEAFF.

The chain has TRBV6-1 and TRBJ1-2, with no clear D. The CDR3 loop spans 13 amino acids. Germline-derived CDR1 and CDR2 are MNHNS and SASEGT. The ends were cut back, 2 bases at V and 8 bases at J, with 12 bases in the middle. CDR3 DNA: TGTGCCAGCAGTGAAAAAGTCCTCGAGGGCTACACCTTC. Its protein product is CASSEKVLEGYTF.

The chain couples TRBV12-3 or TRBV12-4 to TRBJ2-1; D possibly corresponds to TRBD2 (6 bases). Trimming took off 5 bases at V and 0 bases at J, with 11 bases between the two ends. This CDR3 spans 15 amino acids. This CDR3 reads CASSEAGSSYNEQFF. For the CDR3, the DNA is TGTGCCAGCAGTGAGGCCGGGAGCTCCTACAATGAGCAGTTCTTC.

This clonotype was seen ten or more times. The V and J genes are TRBV5-5 and TRBJ1-3, with 7 bases aligning to TRBD1. CDR3 length: 14 amino acids. J was trimmed by 1 base and V by 5 bases; bases with no gene match: 3. Germline CDR1 and CDR2: SGHKS and YYEKEE (reference sequence). CDR3 DNA: TGTGCCAGCAGGTTACAGGGGTCTGGAAACACCATATATTTT. As protein: CASRLQGSGNTIYF.

This clonotype was seen many times. The J gene is TRBJ1-2, the V gene TRBV12-3 or TRBV12-4, with D hard to call. Trimming cost V 6 bases and J 8 bases, with 16 bases left between them. The CDR3 is 13 amino acids. CDR3 sequence: CASSLSNPVGYTF. In DNA form, the CDR3 reads TGTGCCAGCAGCCTGAGTAATCCAGTCGGCTACACCTTC.

This clonotype was recorded a few times. The chain employs TRBV19 and TRBJ2-5; the D is unclear. The CDR3 is made up of 13 amino acids. V lost 6 bases and J 2 bases, leaving 10 bases between the germline ends. Germline V gene lookup returns CDR1 LNHDA and CDR2 SQIVND (reference sequence). As DNA, the CDR3 is TGTGCCAGTAGCCCGACGGAGCAAGAGACCCAGTACTTC. This codes for CASSPTEQETQYF.

The chain has TRBV19 and TRBJ1-2, with 9 nucleotides matching TRBD1. This CDR3 spans 13 amino acids. Germline CDR1 is LNHDA and CDR2 is SQIVND (reference sequence). Trimming cost V 6 bases and J 7 bases; bases outside gene matches: 6. CDR3 in DNA: TGTGCCAGTAGCATAACAGGGGGCTTTGGCTACACCTTC. Protein product: CASSITGGFGYTF.

This clonotype was seen many times. The V and J genes are TRBV15 and TRBJ2-2; D is perhaps TRBD2 (5 bases). Between the trimmed V and J ends, which lost 5 bases and 6 bases, there was a span of 10 bases. This CDR3 is 13 amino acids long. The germline V gene has CDR1 LNHNV and CDR2 YYDKDF (reference sequence). The CDR3 DNA is TGTGCCACCAGCCCGTCGGGGTCCGGGGAGCTGTTTTTT. Protein sequence: CATSPSGSGELFF.

In its sample, this clonotype was seen many times. This chain links TRBV4-1 with TRBJ1-1; 8 nucleotides match TRBD1. The trim removed 5 bases at V and 0 bases at J, leaving 11 bases unmatched. The germline gives CDR1 MGHRA, CDR2 YSYEKL. CDR3 size: 17 residues. This CDR3 is CASSIRTGSTVNTEAFF. DNA for the CDR3: TGCGCCAGCAGCATACGGACAGGGTCGACGGTGAACACTGAAGCTTTCTTT.